This T cell receptor beta chain was documented in a study of blood T cells in healthy people across ages. With a J-beta primer mix and a sample-barcoded 5' primer, a second PCR ran about 7 to 11 cycles. TCRdb independently ran MiXCR on the 5' RACE reads; one entry per CDR3 protein. The repertoire holds around 1,000,000 distinct CDR3 sequences, with less than 25% as singletons. Germline CDR1 is SNHLY and CDR2 is FYNNEI. V was clipped by 4 bases and J by 2 bases, with 8 bases between them. CDR3 length: 14 amino acids. These data were also filed under a second study, of T cells of mothers and their children. According to that study: Researchers report slightly higher, though non-significant, overlap in related mother-child pairs than in unrelated pairs.

The chain carries TRBV2 and TRBJ2-2; D is perhaps TRBD2 (6 bases). This receptor was obtained from a girl aged 2 to 10 in good health. The sequencing input was blood. The CDR3 here is CASSGLVNTGELFF. CDR3 nucleotides: TGTGCCAGCAGTGGACTAGTTAACACCGGGGAGCTGTTTTTT. Variable domain in full (rest from reference TRBV2 and TRBJ2-2): EPEVTQTPSHQVTQMGQEVILRCVPISNHLYFYWYRQILGQKVEFLVSFYNNEISEKSEIFDDQFSVERPDGSNFTLKIRSTKLEDSAMYFCASSGLVNTGELFFGEGSRLTVL.